The 17 T cell receptor beta chains presented below share a single source sample, sequenced in a study of blood T cell repertoires in COVID-19. Clones were sequenced by immunoSEQ multiplex PCR, and TCRdb holds only the in-frame ones, with some missing. The repertoire consists of 120,000 to 150,000 clones, with roughly 89% occurring once and the leading ten covering about 4.3%. The sample comprised peripheral blood. These receptors originate from a woman between 40 and 55 years old with acute or convalescent COVID-19.

The rearrangement uses TRBV30 and TRBJ2-3, with 9 bases identical to TRBD1. Looked up from germline, CDR1 is GTSNPN and CDR2 is SVGIG (reference sequence). This CDR3 region has 14 residues. With V trimmed by 5 bases and J by 1 base, 4 bases remained unmatched. The CDR3 sequence is CAWEDRGGTDTQYF. CDR3 sequence (DNA): TGTGCCTGGGAGGACAGGGGCGGCACAGATACGCAGTATTTT.

Written as DNA, the CDR3 is TGTGCCAGCTCACCTTCGATGGAGAGCTCCTATAATTCACCCCTCCACTTT. Its translation: CASSPSMESSYNSPLHF. J is TRBJ1-6 and V is TRBV18; D is ambiguous. Germline V CDR1 and CDR2: KGHSH, LQKENI. This CDR3 spans 17 amino acids. V was pared by 3 bases and J by 0 bases, with 12 bases between.

V and J are TRBV12-3 or TRBV12-4 and TRBJ1-1, with 7 bases aligning to TRBD1. The CDR3 is 13 residues long. The J segment lost 5 bases and the V segment lost 5 bases, leaving 5 bases of the junction unmatched. The CDR3 DNA follows: TGTGCCAGCAGTGAAGAGACAGGGACTGAAGCTTTCTTT. It specifies CASSEETGTEAFF.

The chain uses TRBV7-9 and TRBJ1-2; D may be TRBD1 (5 bases). This CDR3 region has 13 residues. Germline V gene lookup returns CDR1 SEHNR and CDR2 FQNEAQ (reference sequence). Between the trimmed V and J ends, which lost 8 bases and 4 bases, there was a span of 14 bases. CDR3 DNA sequence: TGTGCCAGCGCCGGCACAGGAAGCTATGGCTACACCTTC. It specifies CASAGTGSYGYTF.

The chain employs TRBV7-2 and TRBJ1-2; D is perhaps TRBD1 (6 bases). Germline V gene sequence: CDR1 SGHTA, CDR2 FQGNSA. The CDR3 extends over 15 amino acids. Trimming removed 1 base at V and 4 bases at J, with 13 bases between. The CDR3 DNA follows: TGTGCCAGCAGCTTAGACAGGGTCAACAGCTATGGCTACACCTTC. It encodes CASSLDRVNSYGYTF.

This chain links TRBV4-1 with TRBJ2-7; TRBD2 matches at 9 bases. CDR3 length: 19 residues. The junction had 15 bases not matched to a gene; V was cut back by 0 bases and J by 3 bases. Germline CDR1 is MGHRA and CDR2 is YSYEKL. The CDR3 DNA reads TGCGCCAGCAGCCAAGAAGGGCGACGTGCGGGTAGCGGGAGCTACGAGCAGTACTTC. Translating it yields CASSQEGRRAGSGSYEQYF.

The CDR3: CASSEAGYRDRMNTEAFF. The CDR3 DNA follows: TGTGCCAGCAGTGAAGCGGGTTACCGGGACAGGATGAACACTGAAGCTTTCTTT. The V gene is TRBV6-1, the J gene TRBJ1-1; 8 bases agree with TRBD1. The CDR3 spans 18 residues. V trimming: 0 bases; J trimming: 0 bases; junction bases outside the gene matches: 9. Germline loops: CDR1 MNHNS, CDR2 SASEGT.

V and J are TRBV7-9 and TRBJ1-2; D might be TRBD1 (5 bases). In germline, CDR1 is SEHNR, CDR2 FQNEAQ (reference sequence). The CDR3 totals 14 residues. V was shortened by 5 bases and J by 2 bases, with 12 bases between the two germline ends. CDR3 protein: CASSPRQSNYGYTF. CDR3 in DNA: TGTGCCAGCAGCCCTAGACAGAGCAACTATGGCTACACCTTC.

This clone appeared a few times. This sequence joins TRBV7-8 and TRBJ1-2; no clear D. V shed 10 bases and J shed 0 bases, with 9 bases lying between them. CDR1 SGHVS and CDR2 FQNEAQ come from the germline V gene. The CDR3 has 12 amino acids. The CDR3 region is CATRIANYGYTF. The CDR3, as DNA: TGTGCCACCCGCATAGCTAACTATGGCTACACCTTC.

The rearrangement joins TRBV19 to TRBJ2-7, with TRBD2 identical over 9 bases. The CDR3 has 13 residues. V dropped 10 bases and J dropped 4; count of bases not matched to a gene: 8. Germline V gene data show CDR1 as LNHDA and CDR2 as SQIVND (reference sequence). The DNA for the CDR3 is TGTGCCACAAGGGGTAGCGGGAGTTACGAGCAGTACTTC. This translates into CATRGSGSYEQYF.

This rearrangement joins TRBV7-3 to TRBJ2-1, with no clear D. This CDR3 is 12 amino acids long. Germline CDR1 is SGHTA and CDR2 is FQGTGA. The V end lost 8 bases, the J end lost 0 bases, and 5 bases lay between the germline ends. The CDR3 DNA follows: TGTGCCAGCGGGCGCTCCTACAATGAGCAGTTCTTC. It specifies CASGRSYNEQFF.

The rearrangement links TRBV6-2 or TRBV6-3 to TRBJ2-1; D is ambiguous. Trimming took off 2 bases at V and 0 bases at J, with 8 bases between the two ends. Germline CDR1 MNHEY, CDR2 SVGEGT. The CDR3 is made up of 15 amino acids. CDR3 residues: CASSYAMNSYNEQFF. The DNA for the CDR3 is TGTGCCAGCAGTTACGCGATGAACTCCTACAATGAGCAGTTCTTC.

This chain uses TRBV20-1 with TRBJ2-2; D call uncertain. V lost 7 bases to trimming and J lost 2 bases, with 14 bases between them. The CDR3 loop spans 14 amino acids. The germline gives CDR1 DFQATT, CDR2 SNEGSKA (reference sequence). The CDR3 DNA reads as TGCAGTGGAAGTGAGGCCGTTAACACCGGGGAGCTGTTTTTT. Its protein is CSGSEAVNTGELFF.

The count of this clone is one. V is TRBV9 and J is TRBJ1-3; TRBD1 matches at 7 bases. The CDR3 covers 15 residues. V lost 3 bases, J lost 0 bases, and 3 bases stayed unmatched. Germline-derived CDR1 and CDR2 are SGDLS and YYNGEE. The CDR3 loop reads CASSAGTASGNTIYF. CDR3 sequence (DNA): TGTGCCAGCAGCGCAGGGACAGCCTCTGGAAACACCATATATTTT.

This clone was picked up one time. This chain uses TRBV2 with TRBJ2-3; no definite D call. The V and J ends lost 1 base and 4 bases respectively, with 3 bases between them. The V gene's germline CDR1 is SNHLY and CDR2 FYNNEI. The CDR3 covers 12 residues. The CDR3 DNA follows: TGTGCCAGCAGTGAAGGAGCAGATACGCAGTATTTT. Protein product: CASSEGADTQYF.

This chain uses TRBV12-2 with TRBJ1-3; the table gives TRBD1 as D, unverified against the DNA. TRBV12-2 is a pseudogene. This CDR3 contains 16 residues. The CDR3 coding sequence is TGTGCAAGTCGCTTGACAATACGACAGGGTTGTCACACCATATATTTT. It codes for CASRLTIRQGCHTIYF.

The chain combines TRBV9 with TRBJ2-2; D gene uncertain. Trimming cost V 2 bases and J 2 bases, with 10 bases left between them. Germline V gene sequence: CDR1 SGDLS, CDR2 YYNGEE. The CDR3 length is 15 residues. The CDR3 here is CASSVRLYNTGELFF. The CDR3 DNA follows: TGTGCCAGCAGCGTGAGGCTTTATAACACCGGGGAGCTGTTTTTT.